The 10 T cell receptor beta chains below all came from one sample that was sequenced in a study of cytomegalovirus exposure and HLA in healthy donors. With 60 Vbeta and 13 Jbeta primers, the PCR was carried out. Using immunoSEQ multiplex PCR, the repertoire was profiled, and TCRdb retains in-frame clones only, with some absent. Seen here are fewer than 200,000 clones, over 60% observed once, and the top ten hold around 0.71%. Sequenced sample: PBMCs. The source of these receptors is a female donor in good health and CMV-seronegative.

The J gene is TRBJ2-1, the V gene TRBV18; 14 bases map to TRBD2. Germline trimming cut 2 bases from V and 1 base from J; bases unmatched to any gene: 13. Germline values: CDR1 KGHSH, CDR2 LQKENI. The CDR3 is 21 residues long. The CDR3 DNA reads as TGTGCCAGCTCACCAGTCCGGGCTGGACTAGCGGGGGGTAGGTCCTACAATGAGCAGTTCTTC. The encoded protein is CASSPVRAGLAGGRSYNEQFF.

The chain employs TRBV4-1 and TRBJ2-5; 10 bases are shared with TRBD2. Germline V lookup: CDR1 MGHRA, CDR2 YSYEKL. The CDR3 sequence is 15 residues long. The J segment lost 10 bases and the V segment lost 2 bases, leaving 10 bases of the junction unmatched. CDR3 residues: CASSQITSGNVDQYF. DNA for the CDR3: TGCGCCAGCAGCCAAATAACTAGCGGGAACGTGGACCAGTACTTC.

This chain connects TRBV7-9 to TRBJ2-1, with TRBD2 matching over 9 bases. This CDR3 is built from 15 residues. Germline CDR1 and CDR2: SEHNR and FQNEAQ (reference sequence). Losses at the gene ends were 3 bases for V and 7 bases for J; bases not matched to a gene: 7. This CDR3 is CASSFGAGGGNEQFF. DNA for the CDR3: TGTGCCAGCAGCTTCGGGGCGGGAGGGGGAAATGAGCAGTTCTTC.

V is TRBV19 and J is TRBJ2-3; D remains unclear. This CDR3 has 12 amino acids. The germline CDR1 and CDR2 sequences are LNHDA and SQIVND (reference sequence). The V end was cut by 5 bases, the J end by 0 bases, with 3 bases between. The DNA of the CDR3 is TGTGCCAGTAGTCAAAGCACAGATACGCAGTATTTT. Its translation is CASSQSTDTQYF.

J is TRBJ1-2 and V is TRBV5-4, with D uncertain. V dropped 1 base and J dropped 3 bases, with 13 bases sitting between them. This CDR3 contains 15 residues. The V gene's germline CDR1 is SGHNT and CDR2 YYREEE (reference sequence). CDR3 DNA: TGTGCCAGCAGCTTGTTTGAGTACAGTTACTATGGCTACACCTTC. It yields the protein CASSLFEYSYYGYTF.

The V gene is TRBV7-2, the J gene TRBJ1-2; maybe TRBD1 (5 bases). Germline V gene lookup returns CDR1 SGHTA and CDR2 FQGNSA. Deletions cut 3 bases from V and 4 bases from J, with 9 bases between. The CDR3 is 13 amino acids. The CDR3 protein is CASSFDSFYGYTF. The CDR3 DNA follows: TGTGCCAGCAGCTTCGACAGCTTCTATGGCTACACCTTC.

The chain recombines TRBV19 with TRBJ1-2; D is uncertain. This CDR3 is 13 amino acids long. CDR1 LNHDA and CDR2 SQIVND come from the germline V gene (reference sequence). V was trimmed by 1 base and J by 7 bases, leaving 10 bases between them. CDR3: CASSIVGVAGYTF. In nucleotides, the CDR3 is TGTGCCAGTAGTATAGTCGGGGTAGCTGGCTACACCTTC. Full variable domain (rest looked up from reference TRBV19 and TRBJ1-2): DGGITQSPKYLFRKEGQNVTLSCEQNLNHDAMYWYRQDPGQGLRLIYYSQIVNDFQKGDIAEGYSVSREKKESFPLTVTSAQKNPTAFYLCASSIVGVAGYTFGSGTRLTVV.

This clone was seen a handful of times. The CDR3 protein is CASTLAAGGPYEQFF. The CDR3 coding sequence is TGTGCCAGCACCCTAGCGGCGGGGGGGCCATATGAGCAGTTCTTC. V and J are TRBV2 and TRBJ2-1, with 9 nucleotides matching TRBD2. With 7 bases clipped from V and 8 bases from J, the junction kept 12 bases outside the gene matches. Germline CDR1 SNHLY, CDR2 FYNNEI. The CDR3 is made up of 15 amino acids.

A few counts support this clone. This chain uses TRBV7-2 with TRBJ1-1; a possible D gene is TRBD1 (5 bases). V gave up 3 bases and J gave up 8 bases, with 13 bases separating them. The CDR3 consists of 13 residues. Germline lookup yields CDR1 SGHTA and CDR2 FQGNSA. CDR3: CASSFAGTSEAFF. Written as DNA, the CDR3 is TGTGCCAGCAGCTTCGCCGGGACTTCGGAAGCTTTCTTT.

The chain couples TRBV7-3 to TRBJ2-7; TRBD2 agrees at 9 bases. CDR3 length: 18 residues. Germline V CDR1 and CDR2: SGHTA, FQGTGA. With V trimmed by 1 base and J by 0 bases, 10 bases remained unmatched. For the CDR3, the DNA is TGTGCCAGCAGCTTAAAGTTGGGAGCGGGAGGATCCTCCTACGAGCAGTACTTC. Its translation is CASSLKLGAGGSSYEQYF.